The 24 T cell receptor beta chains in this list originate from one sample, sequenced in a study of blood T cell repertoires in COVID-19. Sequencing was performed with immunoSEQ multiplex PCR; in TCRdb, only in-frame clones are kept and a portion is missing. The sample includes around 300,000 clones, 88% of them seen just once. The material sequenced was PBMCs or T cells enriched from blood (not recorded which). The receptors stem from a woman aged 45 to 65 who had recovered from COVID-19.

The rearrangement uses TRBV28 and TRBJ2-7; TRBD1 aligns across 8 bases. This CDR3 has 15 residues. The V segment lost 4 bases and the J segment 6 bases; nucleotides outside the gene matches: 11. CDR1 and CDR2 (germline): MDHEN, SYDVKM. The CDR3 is CASSSAGGRLGEQYF. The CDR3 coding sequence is TGTGCCAGCAGTTCCGCAGGGGGCCGGCTGGGCGAGCAGTACTTC.

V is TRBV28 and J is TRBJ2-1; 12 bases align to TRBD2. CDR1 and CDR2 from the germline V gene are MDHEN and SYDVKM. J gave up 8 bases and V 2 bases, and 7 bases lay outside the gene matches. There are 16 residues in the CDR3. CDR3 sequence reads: CASSLGLAGGPDEQFF. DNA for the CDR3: TGTGCCAGCAGTTTAGGTCTAGCGGGAGGGCCCGATGAGCAGTTCTTC.

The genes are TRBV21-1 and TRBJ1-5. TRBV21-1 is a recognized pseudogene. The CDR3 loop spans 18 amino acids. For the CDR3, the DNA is TGTGCCAGCAGCAAAGGAGGGTTCGAAGCGCGAGGCAATCAGCCCCAGCATTTT. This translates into CASSKGGFEARGNQPQHF.

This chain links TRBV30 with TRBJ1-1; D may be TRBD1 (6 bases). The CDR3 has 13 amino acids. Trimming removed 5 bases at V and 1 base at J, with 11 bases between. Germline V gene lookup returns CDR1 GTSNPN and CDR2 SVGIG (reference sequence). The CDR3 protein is CAWGQNRNTEAFF. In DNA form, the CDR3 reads TGTGCCTGGGGACAGAACCGGAACACTGAAGCTTTCTTT.

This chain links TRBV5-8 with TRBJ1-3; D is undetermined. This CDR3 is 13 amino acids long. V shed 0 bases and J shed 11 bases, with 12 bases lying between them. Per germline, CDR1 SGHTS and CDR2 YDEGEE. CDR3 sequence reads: CASSLVGGTAIYF. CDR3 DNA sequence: TGTGCCAGCAGCTTGGTAGGAGGTACCGCCATATATTTT.

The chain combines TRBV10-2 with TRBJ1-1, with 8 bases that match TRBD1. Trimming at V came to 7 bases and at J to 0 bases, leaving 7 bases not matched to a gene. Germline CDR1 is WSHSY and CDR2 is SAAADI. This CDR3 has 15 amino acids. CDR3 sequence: CASMGQEALNTEAFF. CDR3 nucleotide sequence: TGCGCCAGCATGGGACAGGAAGCTTTGAACACTGAAGCTTTCTTT.

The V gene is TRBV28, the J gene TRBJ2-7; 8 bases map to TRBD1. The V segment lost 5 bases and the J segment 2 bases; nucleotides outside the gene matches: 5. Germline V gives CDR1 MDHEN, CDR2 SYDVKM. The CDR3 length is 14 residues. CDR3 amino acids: CASSTGTGAYEQYF. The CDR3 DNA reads TGTGCCAGCAGTACCGGGACAGGTGCCTACGAGCAGTACTTC.

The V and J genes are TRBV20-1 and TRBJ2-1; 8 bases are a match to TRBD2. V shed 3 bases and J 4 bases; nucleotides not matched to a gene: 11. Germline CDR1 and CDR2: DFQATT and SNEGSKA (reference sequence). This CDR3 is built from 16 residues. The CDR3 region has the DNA TGCAGTGCTAGTAATCGGGCGGGAGGACGATACAATGAGCAGTTCTTC. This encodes CSASNRAGGRYNEQFF.

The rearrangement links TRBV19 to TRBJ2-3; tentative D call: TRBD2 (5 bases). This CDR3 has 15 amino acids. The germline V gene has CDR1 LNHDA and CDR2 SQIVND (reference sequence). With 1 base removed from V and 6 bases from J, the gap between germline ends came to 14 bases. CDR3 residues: CASSIGRTSSDTQYF. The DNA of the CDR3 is TGTGCCAGTAGTATAGGACGGACTTCATCTGATACGCAGTATTTT.

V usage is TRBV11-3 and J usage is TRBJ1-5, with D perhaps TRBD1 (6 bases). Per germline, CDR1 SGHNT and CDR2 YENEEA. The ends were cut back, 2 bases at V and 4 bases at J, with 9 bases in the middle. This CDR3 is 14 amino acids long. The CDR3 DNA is TGTGCCAGCAGCTTACACAGGGCAAATCAGCCCCAGCATTTT. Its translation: CASSLHRANQPQHF. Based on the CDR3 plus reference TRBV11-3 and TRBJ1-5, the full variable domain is EAGVVQSPRYKIIEKKQPVAFWCNPISGHNTLYWYLQNLGQGPELLIRYENEEAVDDSQLPKDRFSAERLKGVDSTLKIQPAELGDSAVYLCASSLHRANQPQHFGDGTRLSIL.

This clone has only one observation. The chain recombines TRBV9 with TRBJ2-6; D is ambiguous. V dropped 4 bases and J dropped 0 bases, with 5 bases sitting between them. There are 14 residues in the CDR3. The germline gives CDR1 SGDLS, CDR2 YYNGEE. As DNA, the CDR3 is TGTGCCAGCAGCTCCCGCTCTGGGGCCAACGTCCTGACTTTC. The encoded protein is CASSSRSGANVLTF.

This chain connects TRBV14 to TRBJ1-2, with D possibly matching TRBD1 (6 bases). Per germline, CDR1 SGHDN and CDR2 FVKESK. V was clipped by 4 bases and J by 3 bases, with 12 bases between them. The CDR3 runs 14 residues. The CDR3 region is CASSPTGPDYGYTF. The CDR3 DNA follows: TGTGCCAGCAGCCCGACAGGTCCGGACTATGGCTACACCTTC.

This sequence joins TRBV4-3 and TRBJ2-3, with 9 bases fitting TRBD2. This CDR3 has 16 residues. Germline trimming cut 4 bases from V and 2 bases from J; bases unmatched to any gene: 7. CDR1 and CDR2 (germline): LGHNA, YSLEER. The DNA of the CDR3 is TGCGCCAGCAGCCCAACTAGCGGGCTGATCACAGATACGCAGTATTTT. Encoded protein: CASSPTSGLITDTQYF.

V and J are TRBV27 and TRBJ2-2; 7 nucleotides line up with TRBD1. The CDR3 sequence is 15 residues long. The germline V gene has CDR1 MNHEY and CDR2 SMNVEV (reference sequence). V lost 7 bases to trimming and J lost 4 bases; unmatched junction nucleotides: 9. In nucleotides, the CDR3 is TGTGCCAGCACCCTGACAGGGAAAGTCACCGGGGAGCTGTTTTTT. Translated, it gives CASTLTGKVTGELFF.

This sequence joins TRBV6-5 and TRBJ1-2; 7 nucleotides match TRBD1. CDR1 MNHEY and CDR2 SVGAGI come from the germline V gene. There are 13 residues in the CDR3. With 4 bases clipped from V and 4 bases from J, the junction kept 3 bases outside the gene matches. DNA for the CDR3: TGTGCCAGCAGTTGGCGACAGGGCTATGGCTACACCTTC. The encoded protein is CASSWRQGYGYTF.

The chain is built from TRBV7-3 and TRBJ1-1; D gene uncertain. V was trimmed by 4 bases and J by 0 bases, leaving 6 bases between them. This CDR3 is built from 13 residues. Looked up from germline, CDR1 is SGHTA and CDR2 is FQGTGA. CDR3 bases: TGTGCCAGCAGCTCGAGATTGAACACTGAAGCTTTCTTT. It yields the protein CASSSRLNTEAFF.

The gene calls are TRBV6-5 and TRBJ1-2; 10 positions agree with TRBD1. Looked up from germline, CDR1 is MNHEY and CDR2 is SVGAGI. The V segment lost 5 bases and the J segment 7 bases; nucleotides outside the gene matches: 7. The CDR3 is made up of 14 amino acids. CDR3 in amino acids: CASSSRDRGFGYTF. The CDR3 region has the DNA TGTGCCAGCAGTAGCCGGGACAGGGGTTTTGGCTACACCTTC.

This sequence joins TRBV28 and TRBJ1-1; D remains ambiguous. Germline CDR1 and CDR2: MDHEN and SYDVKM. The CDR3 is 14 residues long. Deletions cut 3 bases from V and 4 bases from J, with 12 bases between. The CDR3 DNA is TGTGCCAGCAGTTTGTCCGTCCCCAGCACTGAAGCTTTCTTT. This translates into CASSLSVPSTEAFF. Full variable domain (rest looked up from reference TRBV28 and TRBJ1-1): DVKVTQSSRYLVKRTGEKVFLECVQDMDHENMFWYRQDPGLGLRLIYFSYDVKMKEKGDIPEGYSVSREKKERFSLILESASTNQTSMYLCASSLSVPSTEAFFGQGTRLTVV.

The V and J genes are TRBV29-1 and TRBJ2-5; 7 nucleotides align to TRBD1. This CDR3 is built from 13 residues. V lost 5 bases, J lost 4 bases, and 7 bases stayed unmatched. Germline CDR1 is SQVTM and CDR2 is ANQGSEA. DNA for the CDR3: TGCAGCGTTCATAAGCCAGGGGGAGAGACCCAGTACTTC. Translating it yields CSVHKPGGETQYF.

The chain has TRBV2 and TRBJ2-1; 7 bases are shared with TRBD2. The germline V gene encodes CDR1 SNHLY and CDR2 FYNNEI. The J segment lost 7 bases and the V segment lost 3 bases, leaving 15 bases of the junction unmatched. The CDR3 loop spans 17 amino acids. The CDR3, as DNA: TGTGCCAGCAGTGATACTTTGGCGGGAGTGGGGTCAAATGAGCAGTTCTTC. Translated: CASSDTLAGVGSNEQFF.

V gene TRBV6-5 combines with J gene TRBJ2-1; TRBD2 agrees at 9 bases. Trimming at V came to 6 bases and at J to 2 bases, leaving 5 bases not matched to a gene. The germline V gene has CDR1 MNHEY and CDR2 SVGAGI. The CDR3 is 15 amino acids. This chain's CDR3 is CASSEGLATYNEQFF. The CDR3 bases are TGTGCCAGCAGCGAGGGACTAGCTACCTACAATGAGCAGTTCTTC.

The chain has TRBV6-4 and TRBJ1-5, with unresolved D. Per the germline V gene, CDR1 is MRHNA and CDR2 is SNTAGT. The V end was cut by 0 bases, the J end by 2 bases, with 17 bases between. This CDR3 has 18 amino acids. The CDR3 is CASSDSGQLKKGNQPQHF. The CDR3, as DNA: TGTGCCAGCAGTGACTCTGGGCAGCTCAAAAAGGGCAATCAGCCCCAGCATTTT.

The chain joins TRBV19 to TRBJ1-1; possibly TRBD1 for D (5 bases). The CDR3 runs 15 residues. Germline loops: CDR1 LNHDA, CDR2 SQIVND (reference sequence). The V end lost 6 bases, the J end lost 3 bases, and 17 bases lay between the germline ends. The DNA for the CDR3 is TGTGCCAGTAGGCCGACAGACTCTGGGGACACTGAAGCTTTCTTT. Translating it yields CASRPTDSGDTEAFF.

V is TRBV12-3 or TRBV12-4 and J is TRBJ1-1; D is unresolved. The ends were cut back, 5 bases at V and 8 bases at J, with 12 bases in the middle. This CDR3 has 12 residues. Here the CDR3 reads CASSLWGEEAFF. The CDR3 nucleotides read TGTGCCAGCAGTCTGTGGGGAGAAGAAGCTTTCTTT.